This TCR beta chain was obtained from a study of cytomegalovirus exposure and HLA in healthy donors. Whole-study findings and limits: Near-uniform donor sequencing depth was presumed by presence/absence analyses. The authors reported that TCR beta sequences could predict HLA-A and HLA-B alleles. These predictions were accurate for most subjects in the first cohort. Previously analyzed data showed that most TCR beta V segments were productive at a frequency of about 90% or about 30%.

The PCR made use of 60 Vbeta and 13 Jbeta primers. Produced via immunoSEQ multiplex PCR; TCRdb's table is partial and in-frame only. Found here are approximately 150,000 clones, roughly four fifths of them singletons; the top ten hold 0.94%. About this clone itself: What it binds is unknown.

Germline values: CDR1 SGHNT, CDR2 YYREEE (reference sequence). V was clipped by 0 bases and J by 5 bases; unmatched bases: 6. The CDR3 consists of 15 residues. Among the donors, all were healthy bone marrow donors. This rearrangement joins TRBV5-4 to TRBJ2-5; 8 positions agree with TRBD2. This TCR came from a woman in her sixties or seventies in good health and CMV-seronegative. Input material: PBMCs. This chain's CDR3 is CASSLATGGLETQYF. Written as DNA, the CDR3 is TGTGCCAGCAGCTTGGCCACGGGGGGGCTTGAGACCCAGTACTTC.